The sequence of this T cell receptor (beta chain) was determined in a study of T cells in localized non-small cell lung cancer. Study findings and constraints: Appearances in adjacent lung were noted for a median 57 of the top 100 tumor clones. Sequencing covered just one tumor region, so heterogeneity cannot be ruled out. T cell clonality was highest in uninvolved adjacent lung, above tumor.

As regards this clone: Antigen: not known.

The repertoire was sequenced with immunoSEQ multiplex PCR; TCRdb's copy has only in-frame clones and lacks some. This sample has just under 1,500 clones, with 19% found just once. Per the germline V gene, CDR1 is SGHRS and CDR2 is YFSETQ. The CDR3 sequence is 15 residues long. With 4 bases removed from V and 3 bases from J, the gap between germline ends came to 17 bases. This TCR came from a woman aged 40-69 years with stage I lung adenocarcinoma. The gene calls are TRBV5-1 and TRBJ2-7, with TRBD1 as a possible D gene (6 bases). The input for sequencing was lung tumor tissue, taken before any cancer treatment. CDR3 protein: CASSPEGQGYYEQYF. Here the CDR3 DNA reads TGCGCCAGCAGCCCCGAGGGACAAGGCTACTACGAGCAGTACTTC.